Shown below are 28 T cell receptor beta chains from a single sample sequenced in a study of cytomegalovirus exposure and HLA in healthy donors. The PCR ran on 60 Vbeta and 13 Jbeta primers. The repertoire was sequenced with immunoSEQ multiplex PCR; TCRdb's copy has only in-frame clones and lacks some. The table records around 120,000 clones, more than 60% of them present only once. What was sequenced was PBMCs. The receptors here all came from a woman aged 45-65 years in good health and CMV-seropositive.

CDR3 sequence reads: CSVAGLIPNTEAFF. The CDR3 DNA reads as TGCAGCGTCGCAGGGTTAATTCCGAACACTGAAGCTTTCTTT. The gene calls are TRBV29-1 and TRBJ1-1; possible D gene TRBD1, 5 bases. CDR1 SQVTM and CDR2 ANQGSEA come from the germline V gene. The ends were cut back, 6 bases at V and 1 base at J, with 15 bases in the middle. The CDR3 is 14 residues long.

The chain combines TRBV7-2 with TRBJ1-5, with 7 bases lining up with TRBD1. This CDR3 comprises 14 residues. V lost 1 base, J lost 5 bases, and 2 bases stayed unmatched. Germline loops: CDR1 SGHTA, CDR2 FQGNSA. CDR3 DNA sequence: TGTGCCAGCAGCTTAGAACAGGGGCATCAGCCCCAGCATTTT. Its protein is CASSLEQGHQPQHF.

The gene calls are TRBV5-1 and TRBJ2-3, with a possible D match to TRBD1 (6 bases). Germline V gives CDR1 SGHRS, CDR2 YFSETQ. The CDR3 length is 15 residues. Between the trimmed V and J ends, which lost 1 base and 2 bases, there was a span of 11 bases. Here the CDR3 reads CASSLMGATTDTQYF. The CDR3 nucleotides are TGCGCCAGCAGCTTGATGGGGGCAACCACAGATACGCAGTATTTT.

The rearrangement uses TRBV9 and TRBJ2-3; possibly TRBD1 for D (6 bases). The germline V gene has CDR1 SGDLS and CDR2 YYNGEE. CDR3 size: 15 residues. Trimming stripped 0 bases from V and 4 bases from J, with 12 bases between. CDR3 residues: CASSVARAGADTQYF. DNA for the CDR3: TGTGCCAGCAGCGTAGCAAGGGCAGGGGCAGATACGCAGTATTTT.

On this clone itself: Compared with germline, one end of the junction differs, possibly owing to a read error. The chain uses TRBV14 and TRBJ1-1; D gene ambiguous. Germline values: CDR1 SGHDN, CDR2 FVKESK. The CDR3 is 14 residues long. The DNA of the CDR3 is TGTGCCAGCAGCCCGGGATTCTTGAACGGTGAATCTTTCTTT. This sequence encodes CASSPGFLNGESFF.

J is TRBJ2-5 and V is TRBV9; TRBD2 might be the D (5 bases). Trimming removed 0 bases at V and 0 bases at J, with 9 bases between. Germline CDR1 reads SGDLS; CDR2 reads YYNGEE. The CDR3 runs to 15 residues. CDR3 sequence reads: CASSVGERNQETQYF. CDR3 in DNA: TGTGCCAGCAGCGTAGGGGAGAGGAACCAAGAGACCCAGTACTTC.

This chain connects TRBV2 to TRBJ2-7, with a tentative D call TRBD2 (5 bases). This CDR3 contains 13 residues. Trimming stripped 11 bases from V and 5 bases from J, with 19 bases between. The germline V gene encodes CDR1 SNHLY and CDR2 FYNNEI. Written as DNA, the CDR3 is TGTGCCCAGCATGTGAGGGCCGGGCACGAGCAGTACTTC. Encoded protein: CAQHVRAGHEQYF.

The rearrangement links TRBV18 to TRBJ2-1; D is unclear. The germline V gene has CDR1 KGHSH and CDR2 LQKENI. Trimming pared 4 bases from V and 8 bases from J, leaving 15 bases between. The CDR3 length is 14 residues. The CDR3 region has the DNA TGTGCCAGCTCACGCGGCGCGGCCCCAGATGAGCAGTTCTTC. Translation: CASSRGAAPDEQFF.

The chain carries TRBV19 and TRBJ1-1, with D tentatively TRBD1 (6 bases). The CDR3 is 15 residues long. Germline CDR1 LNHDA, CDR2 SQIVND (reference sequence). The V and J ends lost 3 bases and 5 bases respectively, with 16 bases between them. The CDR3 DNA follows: TGTGCCAGTAGTATGGACCCGGGGGGGCGAACTGAAGCTTTCTTT. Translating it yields CASSMDPGGRTEAFF.

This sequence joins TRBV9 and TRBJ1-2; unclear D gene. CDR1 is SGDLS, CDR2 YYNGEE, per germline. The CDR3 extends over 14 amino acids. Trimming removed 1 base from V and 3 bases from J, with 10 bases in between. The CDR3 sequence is CASSVTSSDYGYTF. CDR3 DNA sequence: TGTGCCAGCAGCGTAACTTCCTCGGACTATGGCTACACCTTC.

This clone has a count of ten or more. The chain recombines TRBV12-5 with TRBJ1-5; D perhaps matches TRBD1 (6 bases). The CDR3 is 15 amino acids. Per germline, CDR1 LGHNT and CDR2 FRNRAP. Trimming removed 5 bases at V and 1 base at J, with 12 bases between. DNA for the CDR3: TGTGCTAGTGGTCCCGGGGGGGCCAGCAATCAGCCCCAGCATTTT. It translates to CASGPGGASNQPQHF.

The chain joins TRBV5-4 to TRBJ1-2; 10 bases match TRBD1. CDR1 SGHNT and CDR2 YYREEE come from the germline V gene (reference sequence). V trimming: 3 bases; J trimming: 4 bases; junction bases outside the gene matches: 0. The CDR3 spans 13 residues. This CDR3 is CASSWTGGYGYTF. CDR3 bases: TGTGCCAGCAGCTGGACAGGGGGCTATGGCTACACCTTC.

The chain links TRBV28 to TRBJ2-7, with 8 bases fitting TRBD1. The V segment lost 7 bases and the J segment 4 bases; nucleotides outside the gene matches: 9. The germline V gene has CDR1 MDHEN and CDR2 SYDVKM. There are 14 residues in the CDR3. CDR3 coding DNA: TGTGCCAGCACCCTGACAGGGGTCGGGTACGAGCAGTACTTC. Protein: CASTLTGVGYEQYF.

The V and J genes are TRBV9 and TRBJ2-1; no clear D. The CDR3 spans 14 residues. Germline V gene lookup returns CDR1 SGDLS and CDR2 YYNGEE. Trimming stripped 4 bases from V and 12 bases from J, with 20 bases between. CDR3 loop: CASSLSTGLGGQFF. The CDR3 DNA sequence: TGTGCCAGCAGCTTGTCGACTGGTCTAGGCGGGCAGTTCTTC.

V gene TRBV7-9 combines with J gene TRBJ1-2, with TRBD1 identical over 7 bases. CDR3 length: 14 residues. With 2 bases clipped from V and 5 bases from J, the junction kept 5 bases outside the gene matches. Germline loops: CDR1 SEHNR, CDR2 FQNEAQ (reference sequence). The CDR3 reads CASSLQGEGYGYTF. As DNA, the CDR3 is TGTGCCAGCAGCTTACAGGGGGAAGGATATGGCTACACCTTC. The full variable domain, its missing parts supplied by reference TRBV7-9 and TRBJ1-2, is DTGVSQNPRHKITKRGQNVTFRCDPISEHNRLYWYRQTLGQGPEFLTYFQNEAQLEKSRLLSDRFSAERPKGSFSTLEIQRTEQGDSAMYLCASSLQGEGYGYTFGSGTRLTVV.

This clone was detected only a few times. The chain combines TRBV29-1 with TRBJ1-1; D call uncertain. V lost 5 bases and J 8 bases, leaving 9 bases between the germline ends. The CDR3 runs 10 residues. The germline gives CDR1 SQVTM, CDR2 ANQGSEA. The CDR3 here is CSVQTTEAFF. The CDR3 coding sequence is TGCAGCGTTCAAACGACAGAAGCTTTCTTT.

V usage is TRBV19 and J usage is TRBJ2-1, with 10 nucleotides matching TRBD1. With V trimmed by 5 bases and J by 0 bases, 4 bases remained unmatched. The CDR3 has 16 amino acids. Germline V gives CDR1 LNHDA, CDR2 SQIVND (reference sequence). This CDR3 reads CASSGQGVPSYNEQFF. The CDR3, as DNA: TGTGCCAGTAGTGGACAGGGGGTCCCCTCCTACAATGAGCAGTTCTTC.

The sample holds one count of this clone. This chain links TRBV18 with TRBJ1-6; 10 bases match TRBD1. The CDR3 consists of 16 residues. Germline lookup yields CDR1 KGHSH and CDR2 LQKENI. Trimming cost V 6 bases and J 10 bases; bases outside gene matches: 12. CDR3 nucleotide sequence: TGTGCCAGCTCGCAAACAGGGGGGACAGGGGAATCACCCCTCCACTTT. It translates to CASSQTGGTGESPLHF. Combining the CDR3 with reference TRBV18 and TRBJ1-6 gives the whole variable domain NAGVMQNPRHLVRRRGQEARLRCSPMKGHSHVYWYRQLPEEGLKFMVYLQKENIIDESGMPKERFSAEFPKEGPSILRIQQVVRGDSAAYFCASSQTGGTGESPLHFGNGTRLTVT.

CDR3 bases: TGTGCCAGCAGTAGCCGGGACAAACAAGAGACCCAGTACTTC. Translating it yields CASSSRDKQETQYF. This chain links TRBV6-1 with TRBJ2-5, with TRBD1 as a possible D gene (6 bases). The CDR3 has 14 residues. V lost 5 bases to trimming and J lost 2 bases, with 12 bases between them. CDR1 and CDR2 (germline): MNHNS, SASEGT.

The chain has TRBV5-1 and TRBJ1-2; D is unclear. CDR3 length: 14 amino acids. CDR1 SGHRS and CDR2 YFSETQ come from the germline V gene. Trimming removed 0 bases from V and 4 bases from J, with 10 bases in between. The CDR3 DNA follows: TGCGCCAGCAGCTTGGTGTTGGCGGGCTATGGCTACACCTTC. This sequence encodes CASSLVLAGYGYTF.

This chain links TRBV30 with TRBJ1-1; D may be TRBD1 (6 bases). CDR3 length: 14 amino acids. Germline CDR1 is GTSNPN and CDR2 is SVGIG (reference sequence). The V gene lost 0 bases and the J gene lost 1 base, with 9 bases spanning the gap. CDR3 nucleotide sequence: TGTGCCTGGAGTGTCGGACAGCCGAACACTGAAGCTTTCTTT. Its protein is CAWSVGQPNTEAFF.

The CDR3 spells CASSPPHEAGYTF. For the CDR3, the DNA is TGTGCCAGCAGCCCCCCCCATGAAGCTGGCTACACCTTC. The genes are TRBV9 and TRBJ1-2; D is unresolved. Trimming took 4 bases from V and 7 from J, leaving 14 bases between them. CDR1 and CDR2 from the germline V gene are SGDLS and YYNGEE. The CDR3 covers 13 residues.

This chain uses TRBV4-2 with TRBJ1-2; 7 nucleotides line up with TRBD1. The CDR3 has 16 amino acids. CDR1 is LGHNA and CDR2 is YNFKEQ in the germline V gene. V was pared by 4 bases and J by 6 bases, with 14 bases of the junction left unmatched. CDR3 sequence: CASSPVEGQGVDGYTF. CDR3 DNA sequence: TGTGCCAGCAGCCCGGTGGAGGGGCAGGGGGTCGATGGCTACACCTTC.

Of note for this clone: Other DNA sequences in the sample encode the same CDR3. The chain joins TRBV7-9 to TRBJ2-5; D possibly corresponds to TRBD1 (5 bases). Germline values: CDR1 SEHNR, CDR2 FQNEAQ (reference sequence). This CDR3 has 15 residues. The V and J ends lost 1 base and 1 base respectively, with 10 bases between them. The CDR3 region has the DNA TGTGCCAGCAGCTTAGGGCAGGGCATCCAAGAGACCCAGTACTTC. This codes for CASSLGQGIQETQYF.

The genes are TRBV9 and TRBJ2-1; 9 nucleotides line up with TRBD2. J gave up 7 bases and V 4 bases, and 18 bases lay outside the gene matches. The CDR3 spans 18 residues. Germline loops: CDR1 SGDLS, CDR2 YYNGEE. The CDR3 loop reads CASSPGGGGRAGVNEQFF. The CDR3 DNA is TGTGCCAGCAGCCCGGGAGGGGGCGGGAGGGCCGGAGTTAATGAGCAGTTCTTC.

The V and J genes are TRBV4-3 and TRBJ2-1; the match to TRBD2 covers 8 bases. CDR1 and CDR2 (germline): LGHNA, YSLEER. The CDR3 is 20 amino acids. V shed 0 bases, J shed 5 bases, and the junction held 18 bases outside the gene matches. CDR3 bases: TGCGCCAGCAGCCAAGAAGTGGGGATACTATTAGCGGGAATCGACAATGAGCAGTTCTTC. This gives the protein CASSQEVGILLAGIDNEQFF.

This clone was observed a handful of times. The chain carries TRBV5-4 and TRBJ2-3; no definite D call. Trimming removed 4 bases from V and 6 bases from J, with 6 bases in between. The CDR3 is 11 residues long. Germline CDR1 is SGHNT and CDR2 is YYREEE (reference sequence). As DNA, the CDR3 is TGTGCCAGCAGCCTCGGGGATACGCAGTATTTT. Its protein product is CASSLGDTQYF.

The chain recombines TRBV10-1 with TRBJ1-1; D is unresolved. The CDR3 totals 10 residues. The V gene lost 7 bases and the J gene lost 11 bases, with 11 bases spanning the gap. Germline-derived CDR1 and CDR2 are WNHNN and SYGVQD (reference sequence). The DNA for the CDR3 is TGCGCCAGCAACACCTCGCGGGCTTTCTTT. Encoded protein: CASNTSRAFF.